What follows are 10 T cell receptor beta chains derived from one specimen sequenced in a study of OX40 agonist ivuxolimab in advanced cancers. TCRdb keeps only in-frame clones here, not all; method: immunoSEQ multiplex PCR. The table records roughly 58,000 clones, roughly 84% of them present only once. The sequencing here drew on CD4+ or CD8+ T cells sorted from blood, taken in a trial of the OX40 agonist ivuxolimab. The receptors stem from an adult with an advanced solid tumor such as melanoma, head and neck, liver or kidney cancer.

As regards this clone: The same CDR3 arises from other DNA sequences in this sample as well. The genes are TRBV7-9 and TRBJ1-2; D is uncertain. With 2 bases removed from V and 4 bases from J, the gap between germline ends came to 5 bases. Germline V gene lookup returns CDR1 SEHNR and CDR2 FQNEAQ (reference sequence). The CDR3 length is 12 residues. This CDR3 is CASSLTVYGYTF. The CDR3 nucleotides read TGTGCCAGCAGCTTAACAGTCTATGGCTACACCTTC.

V is TRBV18 and J is TRBJ1-2; D is perhaps TRBD1 (5 bases). The CDR3 sequence is 14 residues long. Deletions cut 1 base from V and 3 bases from J, with 9 bases between. Germline lookup yields CDR1 KGHSH and CDR2 LQKENI. This CDR3 reads CASSPQGSDYGYTF. In DNA form, the CDR3 reads TGTGCCAGCTCACCACAGGGGTCGGACTATGGCTACACCTTC.

The gene calls are TRBV6-5 and TRBJ2-4; TRBD1 might be the D (6 bases). Germline V lookup: CDR1 MNHEY, CDR2 SVGAGI. The CDR3 has 15 residues. The germline V and J ends were trimmed by 4 bases and 7 bases, with 17 bases remaining between them. The CDR3 sequence is CASSLGMAGVNIQYF. DNA of the CDR3: TGTGCCAGCAGTTTGGGAATGGCAGGGGTTAACATTCAGTACTTC.

This clone was detected only once. The V call is TRBV10-3, the J call TRBJ2-7, with 10 bases identical to TRBD2. CDR1 and CDR2 (germline): ENHRY, SYGVKD. V was clipped by 6 bases and J by 2 bases; unmatched bases: 4. This CDR3 comprises 14 residues. CDR3 residues: CAISLGTSAYEQYF. The CDR3 DNA follows: TGTGCCATCAGCCTCGGGACTAGCGCCTACGAGCAGTACTTC.

This clone showed up just a few times. The V gene is TRBV2, the J gene TRBJ2-1, with no clear D. The CDR3 is 15 amino acids. CDR1 is SNHLY, CDR2 FYNNEI, per germline. Trimming cost V 2 bases and J 7 bases, with 15 bases left between them. The CDR3 sequence is CASSERSTPRNEQFF. The CDR3 DNA reads TGTGCCAGCAGTGAAAGGTCGACTCCGAGAAATGAGCAGTTCTTC.

The V gene is TRBV6-1, the J gene TRBJ1-2, with D uncertain. Germline V lookup: CDR1 MNHNS, CDR2 SASEGT. The CDR3 runs to 13 residues. V gave up 2 bases and J gave up 4 bases, with 8 bases separating them. CDR3 amino acids: CASSEQAAYGYTF. Written as DNA, the CDR3 is TGTGCCAGCAGTGAACAGGCAGCCTATGGCTACACCTTC.

The rearrangement links TRBV7-9 to TRBJ1-6, with unresolved D. Germline CDR1 SEHNR, CDR2 FQNEAQ (reference sequence). The V end was cut by 2 bases, the J end by 8 bases, with 4 bases between. The CDR3 loop spans 12 amino acids. The CDR3 loop is CASSLHYSPLHF. DNA of the CDR3: TGTGCCAGCAGCTTACACTATTCACCCCTCCACTTT.

The chain is built from TRBV27 and TRBJ2-7; 8 positions match TRBD1. The V gene's germline CDR1 is MNHEY and CDR2 SMNVEV (reference sequence). J lost 8 bases, V lost 5 bases, and 2 bases had no gene match. CDR3 length: 11 amino acids. DNA for the CDR3: TGTGCCAGCAGTAGACAGGGGAAGCAGTACTTC. Its translation: CASSRQGKQYF.

On this clone: An end of the junction differs from the germline gene, which may be a read error. This chain joins TRBV30 and TRBJ2-7; D is perhaps TRBD1 or TRBD2 (6 bases each). The CDR3 length is 11 residues. CDR1 and CDR2 from the germline V gene are GTSNPN and SVGIG (reference sequence). The CDR3 loop reads CAWSVGGTGGF. CDR3 in DNA: TGTGCCTGGAGTGTAGGGGGGACTGGGGGCTTC.

The chain is built from TRBV18 and TRBJ1-1; tentative D call: TRBD1 (5 bases). V lost 1 base, J lost 3 bases, and 12 bases lay in between. This CDR3 is built from 15 residues. Germline V gives CDR1 KGHSH, CDR2 LQKENI. CDR3 nucleotide sequence: TGTGCCAGCTCACCACGGCAGGGTTCCGACACTGAAGCTTTCTTT. Translated, it gives CASSPRQGSDTEAFF.